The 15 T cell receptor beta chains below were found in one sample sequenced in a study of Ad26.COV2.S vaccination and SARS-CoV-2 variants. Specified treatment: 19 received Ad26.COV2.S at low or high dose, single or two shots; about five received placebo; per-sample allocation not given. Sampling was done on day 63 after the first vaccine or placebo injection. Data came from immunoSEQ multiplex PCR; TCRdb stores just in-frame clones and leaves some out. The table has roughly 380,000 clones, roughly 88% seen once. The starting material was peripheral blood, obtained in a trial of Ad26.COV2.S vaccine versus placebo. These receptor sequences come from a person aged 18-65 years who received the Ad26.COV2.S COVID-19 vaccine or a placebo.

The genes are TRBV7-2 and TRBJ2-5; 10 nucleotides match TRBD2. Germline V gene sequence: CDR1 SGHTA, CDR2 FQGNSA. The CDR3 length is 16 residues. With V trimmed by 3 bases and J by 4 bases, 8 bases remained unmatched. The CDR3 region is CASSLPPSGGGETQYF. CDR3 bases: TGTGCCAGCAGCTTGCCCCCAAGCGGGGGGGGAGAGACCCAGTACTTC.

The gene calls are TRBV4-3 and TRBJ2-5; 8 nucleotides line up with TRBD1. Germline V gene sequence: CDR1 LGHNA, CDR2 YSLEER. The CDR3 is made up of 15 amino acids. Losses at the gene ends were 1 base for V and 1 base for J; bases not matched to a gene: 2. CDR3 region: CASSQGTGPQETQYF. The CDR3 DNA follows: TGCGCCAGCAGCCAAGGGACAGGGCCCCAAGAGACCCAGTACTTC.

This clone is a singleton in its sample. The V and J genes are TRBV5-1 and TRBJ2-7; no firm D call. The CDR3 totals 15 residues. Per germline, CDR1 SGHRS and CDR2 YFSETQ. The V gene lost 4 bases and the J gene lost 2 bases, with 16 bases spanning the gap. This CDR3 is CASSLDLFAPYEQYF. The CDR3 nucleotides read TGCGCCAGCAGCCTTGACCTCTTTGCACCCTACGAGCAGTACTTC.

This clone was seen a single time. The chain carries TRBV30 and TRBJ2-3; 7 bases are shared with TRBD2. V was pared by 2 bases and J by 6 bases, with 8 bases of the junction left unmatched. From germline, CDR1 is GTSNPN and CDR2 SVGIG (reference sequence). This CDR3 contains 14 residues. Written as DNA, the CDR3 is TGTGCCTGGAGTCCCCTGGCCGGGGGGGATACGCAGTATTTT. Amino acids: CAWSPLAGGDTQYF. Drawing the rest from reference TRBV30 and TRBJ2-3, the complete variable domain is SQTIHQWPATLVQPVGSPLSLECTVEGTSNPNLYWYRQAAGRGLQLLFYSVGIGQISSEVPQNLSASRPQDRQFILSSKKLLLSDSGFYLCAWSPLAGGDTQYFGPGTRLTVL.

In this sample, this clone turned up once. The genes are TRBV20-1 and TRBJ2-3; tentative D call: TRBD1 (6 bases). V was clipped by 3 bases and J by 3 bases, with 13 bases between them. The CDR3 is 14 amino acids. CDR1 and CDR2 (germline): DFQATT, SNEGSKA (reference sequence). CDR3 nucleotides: TGCAGTGCTAGTCAGGGGATTGGTACAGATACGCAGTATTTT. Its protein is CSASQGIGTDTQYF.

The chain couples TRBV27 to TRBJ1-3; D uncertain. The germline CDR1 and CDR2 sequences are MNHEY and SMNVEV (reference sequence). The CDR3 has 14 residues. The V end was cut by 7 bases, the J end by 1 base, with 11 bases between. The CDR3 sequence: CASKFRESGNTIYF. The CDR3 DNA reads TGTGCCAGCAAGTTCCGAGAATCTGGAAACACCATATATTTT.

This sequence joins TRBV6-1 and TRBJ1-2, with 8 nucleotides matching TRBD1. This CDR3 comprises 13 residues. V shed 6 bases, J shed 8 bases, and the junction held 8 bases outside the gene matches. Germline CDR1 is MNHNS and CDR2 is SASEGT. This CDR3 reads CASRSQGARGYTF. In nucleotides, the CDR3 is TGTGCCAGCAGGTCCCAGGGGGCGCGGGGCTACACCTTC.

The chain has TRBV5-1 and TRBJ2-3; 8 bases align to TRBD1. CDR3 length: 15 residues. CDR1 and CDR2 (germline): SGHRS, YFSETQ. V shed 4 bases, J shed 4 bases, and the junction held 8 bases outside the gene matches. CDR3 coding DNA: TGCGCCAGCAGCGGAAGGACAGGGAACGCAGATACGCAGTATTTT. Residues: CASSGRTGNADTQYF.

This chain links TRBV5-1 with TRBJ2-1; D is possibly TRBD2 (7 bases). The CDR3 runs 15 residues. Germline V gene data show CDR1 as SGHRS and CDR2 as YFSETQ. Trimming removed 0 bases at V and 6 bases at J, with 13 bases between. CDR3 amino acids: CASSLVAGGRNEQFF. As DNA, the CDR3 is TGCGCCAGCAGCTTGGTAGCCGGGGGGCGCAATGAGCAGTTCTTC.

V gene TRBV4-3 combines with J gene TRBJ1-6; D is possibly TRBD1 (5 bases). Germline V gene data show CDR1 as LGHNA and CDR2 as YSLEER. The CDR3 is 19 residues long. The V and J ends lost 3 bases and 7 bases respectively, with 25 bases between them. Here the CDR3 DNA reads TGCGCCAGCAGCCACGCCGGGGCCCAGAAGGGCATGGGGAATTCACCCCTCCACTTT. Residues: CASSHAGAQKGMGNSPLHF.

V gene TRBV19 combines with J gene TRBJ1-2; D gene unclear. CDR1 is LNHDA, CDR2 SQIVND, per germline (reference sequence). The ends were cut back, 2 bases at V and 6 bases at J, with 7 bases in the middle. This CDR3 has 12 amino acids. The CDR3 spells CASSIRRDGYTF. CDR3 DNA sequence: TGTGCCAGTAGTATAAGACGTGATGGCTACACCTTC.

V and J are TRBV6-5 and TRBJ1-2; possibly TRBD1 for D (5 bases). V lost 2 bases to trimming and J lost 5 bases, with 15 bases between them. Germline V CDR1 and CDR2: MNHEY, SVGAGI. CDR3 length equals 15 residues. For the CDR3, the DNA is TGTGCCAGCAGTTACCAAGCGCAGGGTGGATATGGCTACACCTTC. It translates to CASSYQAQGGYGYTF.

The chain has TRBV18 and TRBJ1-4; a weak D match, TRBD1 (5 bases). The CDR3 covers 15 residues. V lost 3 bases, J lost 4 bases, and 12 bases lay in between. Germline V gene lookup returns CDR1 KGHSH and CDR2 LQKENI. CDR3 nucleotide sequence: TGTGCCAGCTCACCCACCGGGACGAATAATGAAAAACTGTTTTTT. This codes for CASSPTGTNNEKLFF.

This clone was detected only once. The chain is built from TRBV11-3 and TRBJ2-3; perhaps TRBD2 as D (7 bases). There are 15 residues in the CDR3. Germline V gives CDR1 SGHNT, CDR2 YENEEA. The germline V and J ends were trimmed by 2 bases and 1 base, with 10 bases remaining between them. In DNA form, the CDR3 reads TGTGCCAGCAGCTTAAGGGAGGGGGGCACAGATACGCAGTATTTT. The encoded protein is CASSLREGGTDTQYF.

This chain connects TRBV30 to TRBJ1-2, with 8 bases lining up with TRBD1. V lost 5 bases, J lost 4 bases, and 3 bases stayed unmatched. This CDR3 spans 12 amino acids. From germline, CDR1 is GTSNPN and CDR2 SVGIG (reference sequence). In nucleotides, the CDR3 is TGTGCCTGGGCGACAGGGGCCTATGGCTACACCTTC. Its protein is CAWATGAYGYTF.